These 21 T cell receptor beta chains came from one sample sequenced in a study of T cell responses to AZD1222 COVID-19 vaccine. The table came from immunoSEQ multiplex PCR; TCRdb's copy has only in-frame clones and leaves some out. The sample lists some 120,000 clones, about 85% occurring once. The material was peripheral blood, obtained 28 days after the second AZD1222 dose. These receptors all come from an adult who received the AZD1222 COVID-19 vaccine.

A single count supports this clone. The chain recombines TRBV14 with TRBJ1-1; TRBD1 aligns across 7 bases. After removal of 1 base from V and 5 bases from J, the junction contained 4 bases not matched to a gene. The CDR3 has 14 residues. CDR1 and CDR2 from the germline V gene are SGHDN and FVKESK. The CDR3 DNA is TGTGCCAGCAGCCAAGTGGCACAGGGGACTGAAGCTTTCTTT. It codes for CASSQVAQGTEAFF.

The CDR3 sequence: CATSRVGNSGVIGVNEQFF. Written as DNA, the CDR3 is TGTGCCACCAGCAGAGTGGGTAATAGCGGGGTGATAGGTGTTAATGAGCAGTTCTTC. The chain uses TRBV15 and TRBJ2-1; 8 bases align to TRBD2. The germline gives CDR1 LNHNV, CDR2 YYDKDF (reference sequence). J gave up 7 bases and V 1 base, and 18 bases lay outside the gene matches. CDR3 size: 19 residues. Combining the CDR3 with reference TRBV15 and TRBJ2-1 gives the whole variable domain DAMVIQNPRYQVTQFGKPVTLSCSQTLNHNVMYWYQQKSSQAPKLLFHYYDKDFNNEADTPDNFQSRRPNTSFCFLDIRSPGLGDTAMYLCATSRVGNSGVIGVNEQFFGPGTRLTVL.

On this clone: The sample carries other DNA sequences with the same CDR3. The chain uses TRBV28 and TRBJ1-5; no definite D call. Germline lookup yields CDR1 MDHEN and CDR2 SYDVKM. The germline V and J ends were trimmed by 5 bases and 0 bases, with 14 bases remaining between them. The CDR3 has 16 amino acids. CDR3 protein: CASSPRAAYSNQPQHF. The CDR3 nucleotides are TGTGCCAGCAGTCCCAGAGCAGCTTATAGCAATCAGCCCCAGCATTTT.

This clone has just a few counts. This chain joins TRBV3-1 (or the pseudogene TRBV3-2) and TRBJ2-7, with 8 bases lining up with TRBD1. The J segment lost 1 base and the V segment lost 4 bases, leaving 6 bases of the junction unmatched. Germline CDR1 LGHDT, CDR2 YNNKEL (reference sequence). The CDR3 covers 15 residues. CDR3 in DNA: TGTGCCAGCAGCCGATATACAGGGGGATCCTACGAGCAGTACTTC. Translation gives CASSRYTGGSYEQYF.

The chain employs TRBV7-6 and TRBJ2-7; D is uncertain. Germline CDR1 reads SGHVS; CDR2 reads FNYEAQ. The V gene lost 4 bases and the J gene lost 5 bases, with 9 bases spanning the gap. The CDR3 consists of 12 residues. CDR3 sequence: CASSYSGHEQYF. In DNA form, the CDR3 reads TGTGCCAGCAGCTACTCCGGCCACGAGCAGTACTTC.

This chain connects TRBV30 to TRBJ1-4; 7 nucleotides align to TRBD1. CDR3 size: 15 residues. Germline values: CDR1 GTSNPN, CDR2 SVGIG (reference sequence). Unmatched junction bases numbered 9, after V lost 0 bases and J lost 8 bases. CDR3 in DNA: TGTGCCTGGAGTGTTTCAACAGGGGCCGGCGAAAAACTGTTTTTT. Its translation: CAWSVSTGAGEKLFF.

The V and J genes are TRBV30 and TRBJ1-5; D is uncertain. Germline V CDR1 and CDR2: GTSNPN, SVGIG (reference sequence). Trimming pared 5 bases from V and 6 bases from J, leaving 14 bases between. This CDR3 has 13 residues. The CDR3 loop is CAWGGLNGQPQHF. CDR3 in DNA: TGTGCCTGGGGAGGACTAAACGGTCAGCCCCAGCATTTT.

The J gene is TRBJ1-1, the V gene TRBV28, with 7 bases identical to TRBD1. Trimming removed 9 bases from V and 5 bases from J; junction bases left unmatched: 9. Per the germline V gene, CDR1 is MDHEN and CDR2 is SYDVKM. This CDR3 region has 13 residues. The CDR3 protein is CASKLQGRTEAFF. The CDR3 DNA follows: TGTGCCAGTAAATTACAGGGGAGAACTGAAGCTTTCTTT.

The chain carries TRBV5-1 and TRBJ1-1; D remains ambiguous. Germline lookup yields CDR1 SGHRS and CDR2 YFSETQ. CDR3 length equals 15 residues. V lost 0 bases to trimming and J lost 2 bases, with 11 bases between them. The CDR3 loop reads CASSLGPMPNTEAFF. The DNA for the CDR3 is TGCGCCAGCAGCTTGGGTCCGATGCCAAACACTGAAGCTTTCTTT.

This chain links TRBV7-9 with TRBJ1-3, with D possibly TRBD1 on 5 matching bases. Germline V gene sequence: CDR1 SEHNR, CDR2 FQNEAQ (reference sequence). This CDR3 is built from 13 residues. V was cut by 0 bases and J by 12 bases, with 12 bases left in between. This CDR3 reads CASSLAGTNHIYF. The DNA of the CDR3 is TGTGCCAGCAGCTTAGCTGGGACCAACCACATATATTTT.

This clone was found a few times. The CDR3: CASSLYRAGGNTIYF. The CDR3 coding sequence is TGTGCCAGCAGCTTATACAGGGCGGGAGGAAACACCATATATTTT. This rearrangement joins TRBV11-3 to TRBJ1-3; D perhaps matches TRBD1 (6 bases). V was shortened by 2 bases and J by 4 bases, with 12 bases between the two germline ends. The CDR3 is 15 amino acids. Germline V lookup: CDR1 SGHNT, CDR2 YENEEA.

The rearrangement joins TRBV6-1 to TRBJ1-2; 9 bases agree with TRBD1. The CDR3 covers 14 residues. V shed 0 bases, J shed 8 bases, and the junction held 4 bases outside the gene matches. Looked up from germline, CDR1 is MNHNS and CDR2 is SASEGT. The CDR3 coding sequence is TGTGCCAGCAGTGAAGCGGGGGACAGGGTCGGCTACACCTTC. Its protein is CASSEAGDRVGYTF.

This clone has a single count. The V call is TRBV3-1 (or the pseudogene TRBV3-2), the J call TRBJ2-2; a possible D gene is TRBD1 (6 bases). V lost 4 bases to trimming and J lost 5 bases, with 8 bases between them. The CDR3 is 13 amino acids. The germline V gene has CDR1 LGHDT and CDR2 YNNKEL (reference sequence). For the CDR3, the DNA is TGTGCCAGCAGCCTCAGGGGAACCGGGGAGCTGTTTTTT. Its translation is CASSLRGTGELFF.

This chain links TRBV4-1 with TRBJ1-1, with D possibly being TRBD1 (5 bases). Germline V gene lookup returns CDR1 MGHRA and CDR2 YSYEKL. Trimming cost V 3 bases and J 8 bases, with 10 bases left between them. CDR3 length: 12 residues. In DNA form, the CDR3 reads TGCGCCAGCAGCCACCCAGGGAGGGAAGCTTTCTTT. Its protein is CASSHPGREAFF.

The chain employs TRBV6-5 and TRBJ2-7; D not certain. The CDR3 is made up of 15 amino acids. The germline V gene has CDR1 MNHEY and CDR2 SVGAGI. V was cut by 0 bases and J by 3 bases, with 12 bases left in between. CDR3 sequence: CASSYSGYRSYEQYF. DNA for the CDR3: TGTGCCAGCAGTTACTCGGGCTATCGGAGCTACGAGCAGTACTTC.

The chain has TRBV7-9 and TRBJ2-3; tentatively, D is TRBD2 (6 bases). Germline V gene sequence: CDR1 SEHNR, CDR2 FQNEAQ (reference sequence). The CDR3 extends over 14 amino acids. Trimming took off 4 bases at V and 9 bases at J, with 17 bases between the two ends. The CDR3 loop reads CASSYTSSVLTQYF. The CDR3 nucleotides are TGTGCCAGCAGCTACACTTCTAGCGTCTTGACGCAGTATTTT. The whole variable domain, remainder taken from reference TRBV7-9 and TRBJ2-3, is DTGVSQNPRHKITKRGQNVTFRCDPISEHNRLYWYRQTLGQGPEFLTYFQNEAQLEKSRLLSDRFSAERPKGSFSTLEIQRTEQGDSAMYLCASSYTSSVLTQYFGPGTRLTVL.

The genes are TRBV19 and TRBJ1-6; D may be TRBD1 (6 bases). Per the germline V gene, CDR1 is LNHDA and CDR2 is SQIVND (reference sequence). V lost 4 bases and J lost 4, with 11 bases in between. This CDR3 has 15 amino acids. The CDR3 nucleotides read TGTGCCAGTAGTACCCTAGGACAGTATAATTCACCCCTCCACTTT. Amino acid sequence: CASSTLGQYNSPLHF.

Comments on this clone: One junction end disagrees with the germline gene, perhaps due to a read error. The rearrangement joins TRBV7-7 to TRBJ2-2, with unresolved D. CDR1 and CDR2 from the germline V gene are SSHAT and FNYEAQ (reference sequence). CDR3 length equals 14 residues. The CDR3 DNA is TGTGCTAGCAGCTTAGGTTCATCCACCGGGGAGCTGTTTTTT. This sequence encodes CASSLGSSTGELFF.

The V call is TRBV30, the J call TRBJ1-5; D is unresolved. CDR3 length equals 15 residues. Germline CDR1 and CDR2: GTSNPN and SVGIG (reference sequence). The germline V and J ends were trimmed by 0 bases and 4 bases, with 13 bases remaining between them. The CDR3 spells CAWSVRGSGNQPQHF. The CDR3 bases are TGTGCCTGGAGTGTACGGGGTAGTGGAAATCAGCCCCAGCATTTT.

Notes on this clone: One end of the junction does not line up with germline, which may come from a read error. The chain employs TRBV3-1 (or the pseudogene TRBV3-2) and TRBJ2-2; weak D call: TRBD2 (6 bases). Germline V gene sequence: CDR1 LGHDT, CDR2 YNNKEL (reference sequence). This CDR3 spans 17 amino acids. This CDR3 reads CASSQGPAGSNTEELFF. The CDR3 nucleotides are TGTGCCAGCAGCCAAGGCCCCGCGGGATCGAACACCGAGGAGCTGTTTTTT.

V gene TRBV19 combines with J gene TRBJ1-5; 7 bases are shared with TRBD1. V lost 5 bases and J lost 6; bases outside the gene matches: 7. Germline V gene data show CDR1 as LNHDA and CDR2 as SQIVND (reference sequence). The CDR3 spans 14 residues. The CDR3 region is CASSATGMGQPQHF. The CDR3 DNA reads TGTGCCAGTAGTGCGACAGGGATGGGTCAGCCCCAGCATTTT.